Sequencing of this T cell receptor (beta chain) was carried out in a study of memory CD4+ T cells and cytomegalovirus serostatus. As for the study in general: Donors were healthy Belgian adults, 10 or so CMV seropositive and 24 seronegative. Study-level results: The CMV-associated TCR signature appears largely within the CD4+ memory repertoire. Median bootstrapped AUC for CMV status was around 0.96 originally, just under 0.93 US-trained.

About this clone itself: The antigen is not known. Within the sample, other DNA sequences also encode this same CDR3.

Single viable CD3+CD4+CD8-CD45RO+ cells were sorted as the memory CD4+ T cells. Germline assignment: CDR1 SGHTA and CDR2 FQGTGA. The junction had 2 bases not matched to a gene; V was cut back by 0 bases and J by 2 bases. CDR3 size: 16 residues. The data were produced by immunoSEQ multiplex PCR, yet TCRdb's version contains in-frame clones alone and is incomplete. Of around 88,000 clones listed, over 70% are singletons. The chain links TRBV7-3 to TRBJ2-5; 11 positions match TRBD1. This sequence was found in an adult in good health and CMV-seropositive. Sequenced input: memory CD4+ T cells from blood. The CDR3 bases are TGTGCCAGCAGCTTAACCGGGACAGGGGGGCAAGAGACCCAGTACTTC. Translated, it gives CASSLTGTGGQETQYF.